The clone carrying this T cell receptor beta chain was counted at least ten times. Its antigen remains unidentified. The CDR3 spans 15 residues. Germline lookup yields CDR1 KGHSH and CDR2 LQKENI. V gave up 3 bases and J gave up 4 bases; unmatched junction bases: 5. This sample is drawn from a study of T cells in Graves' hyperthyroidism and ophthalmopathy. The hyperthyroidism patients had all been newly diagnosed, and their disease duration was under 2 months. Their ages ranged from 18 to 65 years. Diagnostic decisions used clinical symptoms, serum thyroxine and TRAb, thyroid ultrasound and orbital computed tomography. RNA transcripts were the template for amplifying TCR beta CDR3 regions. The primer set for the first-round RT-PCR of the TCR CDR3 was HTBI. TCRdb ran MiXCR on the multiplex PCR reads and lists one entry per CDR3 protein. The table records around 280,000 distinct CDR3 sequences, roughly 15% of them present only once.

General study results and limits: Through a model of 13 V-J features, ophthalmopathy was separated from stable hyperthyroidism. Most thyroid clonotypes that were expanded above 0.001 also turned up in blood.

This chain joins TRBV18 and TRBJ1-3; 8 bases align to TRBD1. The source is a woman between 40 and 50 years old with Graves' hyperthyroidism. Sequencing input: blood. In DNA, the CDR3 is TGTGCCAGCTCACCGGGACAGGTCATAGGAAACACCATATATTTT. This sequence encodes CASSPGQVIGNTIYF.